The 21 T cell receptor beta chains given below trace back to one sample, sequenced in a study of T cell responses to AZD1222 COVID-19 vaccine. Here immunoSEQ multiplex PCR was the method, and the copy in TCRdb shows in-frame clones only, minus some. The sample lists roughly 150,000 clones, 88% occurring once. Specimen: peripheral blood, collected 28 days after the second AZD1222 dose. The receptors here all came from an adult who received the AZD1222 COVID-19 vaccine.

This clone was detected only once. The chain recombines TRBV7-3 with TRBJ2-3; no clear D. The CDR3 is made up of 14 amino acids. Germline V gene lookup returns CDR1 SGHTA and CDR2 FQGTGA. Trimming took off 3 bases at V and 0 bases at J, with 7 bases between the two ends. CDR3 loop: CASSFGSSTDTQYF. The CDR3 nucleotides are TGTGCCAGCAGCTTTGGGTCTAGCACAGATACGCAGTATTTT.

The V call is TRBV5-1, the J call TRBJ1-3; D ambiguous. Trimming pared 3 bases from V and 3 bases from J, leaving 10 bases between. This CDR3 has 14 residues. Germline V gene data show CDR1 as SGHRS and CDR2 as YFSETQ. CDR3 in amino acids: CASSSEGSGNTIYF. CDR3 in DNA: TGCGCCAGCAGCTCCGAGGGAAGTGGAAACACCATATATTTT.

CDR3 residues: CASSHREGEKLFF. Written as DNA, the CDR3 is TGTGCCAGCAGCCACCGTGAGGGGGAAAAACTGTTTTTT. The genes are TRBV3-1 (or the pseudogene TRBV3-2) and TRBJ1-4; D perhaps matches TRBD1 (5 bases). The CDR3 spans 13 residues. Trimming took 3 bases from V and 8 from J, leaving 10 bases between them. CDR1 is LGHDT, CDR2 YNNKEL, per germline (reference sequence).

CDR3 in DNA: TGTGCCAGCGCACCGGACTCTGGGGCCAACGTCCTGACTTTC. It specifies CASAPDSGANVLTF. The chain joins TRBV7-3 to TRBJ2-6, with D unresolved. The length of the CDR3 is 14 residues. In germline, CDR1 is SGHTA, CDR2 FQGTGA. V gave up 8 bases and J gave up 0 bases, with 8 bases separating them.

The gene calls are TRBV2 and TRBJ1-2; 8 bases are shared with TRBD1. This CDR3 contains 14 residues. CDR1 and CDR2 (germline): SNHLY, FYNNEI. With 7 bases clipped from V and 4 bases from J, the junction kept 8 bases outside the gene matches. The CDR3 DNA reads TGTGCCAGCACCGGAGACAGGGGTGGCTATGGCTACACCTTC. It yields the protein CASTGDRGGYGYTF.

This clone was picked up one time. The rearrangement joins TRBV6-1 to TRBJ2-2; no clear D. Trimming removed 2 bases at V and 7 bases at J, with 8 bases between. The CDR3 runs to 13 residues. Germline V gene data show CDR1 as MNHNS and CDR2 as SASEGT. CDR3 nucleotide sequence: TGTGCCAGCAGTGAACTGCGTAGCGGGGAGCTGTTTTTT. Translation gives CASSELRSGELFF.

A single count supports this clone. The V and J genes are TRBV6-2 or TRBV6-3 and TRBJ2-3; possible D gene TRBD1, 6 bases. Germline CDR1 reads MNHEY; CDR2 reads SVGEGT. The CDR3 runs to 16 residues. Trimming removed 0 bases at V and 2 bases at J, with 12 bases between. The CDR3 is CASSYSRDTSTDTQYF. CDR3 in DNA: TGTGCCAGCAGTTACTCGAGGGACACCTCCACAGATACGCAGTATTTT.

This sequence joins TRBV5-1 and TRBJ1-1; 7 nucleotides match TRBD1. The germline gives CDR1 SGHRS, CDR2 YFSETQ. The J segment lost 8 bases and the V segment lost 0 bases, leaving 1 base of the junction unmatched. The CDR3 is made up of 12 amino acids. The CDR3 loop reads CASSLGQGEAFF. The CDR3 nucleotides read TGCGCCAGCAGCTTGGGACAGGGCGAAGCTTTCTTT.

This chain links TRBV7-2 with TRBJ1-5, with 7 bases that match TRBD1. CDR1 and CDR2 from the germline V gene are SGHTA and FQGNSA. This CDR3 has 14 residues. Trimming at V came to 5 bases and at J to 4 bases, leaving 5 bases not matched to a gene. The CDR3 sequence is CASSLQGQNQPQHF. CDR3 bases: TGTGCCAGCAGCCTACAGGGGCAAAATCAGCCCCAGCATTTT.

This chain joins TRBV7-2 and TRBJ2-4; weak D call: TRBD1 (5 bases). Per germline, CDR1 SGHTA and CDR2 FQGNSA. This CDR3 has 13 residues. The germline V and J ends were trimmed by 5 bases and 6 bases, with 11 bases remaining between them. The CDR3 region is CASSPPGLNIQYF. The CDR3 nucleotides are TGTGCCAGCAGCCCCCCAGGGTTAAACATTCAGTACTTC.

A single count supports this clone. The chain couples TRBV12-3 or TRBV12-4 to TRBJ1-5; D remains ambiguous. The CDR3 has 13 residues. Trimming took 1 base from V and 4 from J, leaving 5 bases between them. The CDR3 nucleotides are TGTGCCAGCAGTTTAGAGTGGAATCAGCCCCAGCATTTT. This gives the protein CASSLEWNQPQHF.

The chain employs TRBV7-8 and TRBJ1-1, with D tentatively TRBD1 (6 bases). Germline loops: CDR1 SGHVS, CDR2 FQNEAQ. The CDR3 runs to 14 residues. V was cut by 4 bases and J by 1 base, with 10 bases left in between. DNA of the CDR3: TGTGCCAGCAGCTCACAGGGAACGAACACTGAAGCTTTCTTT. It yields the protein CASSSQGTNTEAFF. Combining the CDR3 with reference TRBV7-8 and TRBJ1-1 gives the whole variable domain GAGVSQSPRYKVAKRGQDVALRCDPISGHVSLFWYQQALGQGPEFLTYFQNEAQLDKSGLPSDRFFAERPEGSVSTLKIQRTQQEDSAVYLCASSSQGTNTEAFFGQGTRLTVV.

The chain combines TRBV28 with TRBJ1-5; the match to TRBD1 covers 7 bases. The CDR3 totals 16 residues. CDR1 MDHEN and CDR2 SYDVKM come from the germline V gene. The ends lost 7 bases at V and 1 base at J; junction bases unmatched: 10. The chain's CDR3 is CASTKTGFRSNQPQHF. The CDR3 coding sequence is TGTGCCAGCACAAAGACAGGGTTTCGGAGCAATCAGCCCCAGCATTTT.

This clone has a handful of counts. The rearrangement links TRBV12-3 or TRBV12-4 to TRBJ1-2, with 7 positions matching TRBD1. V was clipped by 5 bases and J by 3 bases; unmatched bases: 3. CDR3 length: 13 residues. The CDR3 DNA is TGTGCCAGCAGTCCAGGACAGGACTATGGCTACACCTTC. It translates to CASSPGQDYGYTF.

The V gene is TRBV21-1, the J gene TRBJ2-2. TRBV21-1 is recorded as a pseudogene. The CDR3 runs 12 residues. CDR3 sequence (DNA): TGTGCCAGCAGCAAAATGGCCGGGGAGCTGTTTTTT. Protein: CASSKMAGELFF.

The chain joins TRBV5-4 to TRBJ1-2, with 7 nucleotides matching TRBD1. Germline V CDR1 and CDR2: SGHNT, YYREEE (reference sequence). The CDR3 extends over 13 amino acids. J lost 7 bases, V lost 2 bases, and 5 bases had no gene match. CDR3 DNA: TGTGCCAGCAGCTTCGACAGGGAATCTGGCTACACCTTC. Amino acid sequence: CASSFDRESGYTF.

The chain combines TRBV5-8 with TRBJ1-3, with no clear D. CDR1 and CDR2 from the germline V gene are SGHTS and YDEGEE. The CDR3 covers 13 residues. V was clipped by 2 bases and J by 0 bases, with 3 bases between them. CDR3 DNA: TGTGCCAGCAGCTTCCTCTCTGGAAACACCATATATTTT. Its translation: CASSFLSGNTIYF.

This chain joins TRBV7-6 and TRBJ1-3; D may be TRBD1 (5 bases). The length of the CDR3 is 18 residues. V gave up 2 bases and J gave up 1 base, with 18 bases separating them. CDR1 is SGHVS, CDR2 FNYEAQ, per germline. Here the CDR3 reads CASSLRGQGLGSGNTIYF. For the CDR3, the DNA is TGTGCCAGCAGCTTAAGGGGCCAGGGCCTCGGGTCTGGAAACACCATATATTTT.

V is TRBV7-2 and J is TRBJ2-7; TRBD2 might be the D (6 bases). V was shortened by 1 base and J by 3 bases, with 13 bases between the two germline ends. This CDR3 comprises 15 residues. Germline V lookup: CDR1 SGHTA, CDR2 FQGNSA. The CDR3 protein is CASSLVGGINYEQYF. The CDR3 coding sequence is TGTGCCAGCAGCTTAGTTGGCGGGATCAACTACGAGCAGTACTTC.

The rearrangement joins TRBV19 to TRBJ1-2; D remains unclear. Trimming took 1 base from V and 1 from J, leaving 10 bases between them. Per the germline V gene, CDR1 is LNHDA and CDR2 is SQIVND (reference sequence). This CDR3 has 15 amino acids. The CDR3 here is CASSIAPSYNYGYTF. The CDR3 region has the DNA TGTGCCAGTAGTATAGCGCCATCTTATAACTATGGCTACACCTTC. The full variable domain, with the rest looked up from reference TRBV19 and TRBJ1-2, is DGGITQSPKYLFRKEGQNVTLSCEQNLNHDAMYWYRQDPGQGLRLIYYSQIVNDFQKGDIAEGYSVSREKKESFPLTVTSAQKNPTAFYLCASSIAPSYNYGYTFGSGTRLTVV.

Details on this clone: It is unclear where the CDR3 begins or ends on the DNA, so no DNA is shown, and the CDR3 is as TCRdb lists it. This CDR3 reads CASTSDSLVATNEKLFF. The chain recombines TRBV19 with TRBJ1-4; TRBD1, as called in the table, went unchecked against the DNA. The CDR3 totals 17 residues, both ends included. Germline V gives CDR1 LNHDA, CDR2 SQIVND (reference sequence).